These 11 T cell receptor beta chains came from one sample sequenced in a study of identical twins. TCRdb analysed the 5' RACE reads with MiXCR anew, one entry per CDR3 protein. The data show a few hundred thousand distinct CDR3 sequences, with 18% seen just once and roughly 12% held by the top ten. The specimen sequenced was naive T cells sorted from blood. The receptor source for this set is a man aged 50-59 years in good health.

A few counts support this clonotype. The V and J genes are TRBV5-5 and TRBJ2-7; 9 nucleotides agree with TRBD2. V gave up 4 bases and J gave up 2 bases; unmatched junction bases: 7. The CDR3 is 15 amino acids. Germline CDR1 is SGHKS and CDR2 is YYEKEE (reference sequence). CDR3 region: CASSEGTSPTYEQYF. As DNA, the CDR3 is TGTGCCAGCAGCGAAGGGACTAGCCCCACCTACGAGCAGTACTTC.

DNA for the CDR3: TGCGCCAGCAGTGAAAGACAGGTGGATAATGAAAAACTGTTTTTT. It specifies CASSERQVDNEKLFF. The chain combines TRBV10-2 with TRBJ1-4, with a weak D call TRBD1 (6 bases). V shed 3 bases and J shed 4 bases, with 12 bases lying between them. The CDR3 contains 15 residues. Germline lookup yields CDR1 WSHSY and CDR2 SAAADI.

This clonotype appeared many times. This chain connects TRBV30 to TRBJ1-2; D is uncertain. The CDR3 totals 14 residues. CDR1 and CDR2 from the germline V gene are GTSNPN and SVGIG (reference sequence). Trimming took off 3 bases at V and 4 bases at J, with 15 bases between the two ends. The CDR3 DNA is TGTGCCTGGAGCCCCCTCCCAGGTTTCTATGGCTACACCTTC. Its protein product is CAWSPLPGFYGYTF.

This clonotype occurred many times. The chain couples TRBV5-1 to TRBJ2-3; 8 bases agree with TRBD1. Germline V gives CDR1 SGHRS, CDR2 YFSETQ. The V segment lost 4 bases and the J segment 1 base; nucleotides outside the gene matches: 5. CDR3 length: 15 residues. CDR3 bases: TGCGCCAGCAGCCCACAGGGGGTGGGCACAGATACGCAGTATTTT. Protein product: CASSPQGVGTDTQYF.

The chain couples TRBV6-5 to TRBJ2-7; 7 positions match TRBD1. This CDR3 has 16 amino acids. V shed 4 bases and J 4 bases; nucleotides not matched to a gene: 13. The V gene's germline CDR1 is MNHEY and CDR2 SVGAGI. The CDR3 DNA reads TGTGCCAGCAGTTGGTCCGGGACAGTTAGGTCGTACGAGCAGTACTTC. Amino acid sequence: CASSWSGTVRSYEQYF.

V is TRBV21-1 and J is TRBJ1-1. TRBV21-1 is recorded as a pseudogene. This CDR3 is built from 15 residues. CDR3 DNA sequence: TGTGCCAGCATCGGCCGGGCCCGACAGAGTGGTGAAGCCTTCTTT. This codes for CASIGRARQSGEAFF.

The CDR3 reads CASSRGLAGNTDTQYF. CDR3 nucleotide sequence: TGTGCCAGCAGCCGGGGACTAGCGGGGAACACAGATACGCAGTATTTT. The chain uses TRBV12-3 or TRBV12-4 and TRBJ2-3; 13 bases are a match to TRBD2. The CDR3 length is 16 residues. V lost 6 bases and J lost 2; bases outside the gene matches: 5.

There are many counts of this clonotype. This chain's CDR3 is CASSLEAGPLTDTQYF. CDR3 bases: TGTGCCAGCAGCTTAGAAGCGGGGCCGCTTACAGATACGCAGTATTTT. The J gene is TRBJ2-3, the V gene TRBV7-6; TRBD2 agrees at 7 bases. The germline V gene encodes CDR1 SGHVS and CDR2 FNYEAQ. The CDR3 sequence is 16 residues long. V lost 1 base, J lost 3 bases, and 7 bases stayed unmatched. The variable domain in full, with the rest retrieved from reference TRBV7-6 and TRBJ2-3, is GAGVSQSPRYKVTKRGQDVALRCDPISGHVSLYWYRQALGQGPEFLTYFNYEAQQDKSGLPNDRFSAERPEGSISTLTIQRTEQRDSAMYRCASSLEAGPLTDTQYFGPGTRLTVL.

This clonotype has just a few counts. V usage is TRBV7-2 and J usage is TRBJ2-7; TRBD1 matches 9 bases. The CDR3 loop spans 15 amino acids. V was clipped by 1 base and J by 4 bases; unmatched bases: 5. Germline CDR1 reads SGHTA; CDR2 reads FQGNSA. CDR3 DNA: TGTGCCAGCAGCTTAGAGGACAGGGGTTTATACGAGCAGTACTTC. Residues: CASSLEDRGLYEQYF. The entire variable domain, with the rest obtained from reference TRBV7-2 and TRBJ2-7, is as follows: GAGVSQSPSNKVTEKGKDVELRCDPISGHTALYWYRQSLGQGLEFLIYFQGNSAPDKSGLPSDRFSAERTGGSVSTLTIQRTQQEDSAVYLCASSLEDRGLYEQYFGPGTRLTVT.

This clonotype came up a few times. The gene calls are TRBV6-4 and TRBJ1-1, with D possibly TRBD1 on 5 matching bases. V lost 6 bases and J 5 bases, leaving 13 bases between the germline ends. Germline lookup yields CDR1 MRHNA and CDR2 SNTAGT. The CDR3 contains 13 residues. This chain's CDR3 is CASRTQGGTEAFF. DNA of the CDR3: TGTGCCAGCAGGACTCAGGGAGGAACTGAAGCTTTCTTT.

This clonotype was seen a few times. V is TRBV20-1 and J is TRBJ2-1; D perhaps matches TRBD1 (5 bases). V was pared by 1 base and J by 0 bases, with 10 bases between. The CDR3 sequence is 15 residues long. Germline CDR1 and CDR2: DFQATT and SNEGSKA (reference sequence). The CDR3 region has the DNA TGCAGTGCTAGAGTTTTGCAGGGCTCCTACAATGAGCAGTTCTTC. Translated: CSARVLQGSYNEQFF.